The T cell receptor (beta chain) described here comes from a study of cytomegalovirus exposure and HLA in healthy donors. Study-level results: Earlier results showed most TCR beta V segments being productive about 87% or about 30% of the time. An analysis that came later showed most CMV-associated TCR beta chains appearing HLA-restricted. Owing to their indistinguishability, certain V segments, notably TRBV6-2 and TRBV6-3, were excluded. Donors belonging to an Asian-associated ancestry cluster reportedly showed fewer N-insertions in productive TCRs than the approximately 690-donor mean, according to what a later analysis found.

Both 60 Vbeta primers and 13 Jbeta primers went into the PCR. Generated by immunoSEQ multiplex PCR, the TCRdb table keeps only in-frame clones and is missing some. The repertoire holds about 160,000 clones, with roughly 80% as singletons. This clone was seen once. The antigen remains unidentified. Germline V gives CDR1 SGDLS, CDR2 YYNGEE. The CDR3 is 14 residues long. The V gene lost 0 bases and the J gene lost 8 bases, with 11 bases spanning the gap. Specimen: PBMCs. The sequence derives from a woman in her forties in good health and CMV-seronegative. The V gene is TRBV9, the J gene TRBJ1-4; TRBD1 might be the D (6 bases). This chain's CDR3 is CASSVGTAPEKLFF. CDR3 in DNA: TGTGCCAGCAGCGTAGGGACAGCTCCCGAAAAACTGTTTTTT.